The clone carrying this TCR beta chain appeared many times. Its antigen is as yet unknown. This specimen belongs to a study of human T cells and chemical hapten exposure. Study in general: Small volume differences among pooled libraries mainly caused per-sample TCR yield variation. The study's findings and limits: Sensitizing with DPC caused no change in TCRs above 1 in 1000 frequency.

The CDR3 is made up of 18 amino acids. Looked up from germline, CDR1 is SGHDN and CDR2 is FVKESK. Germline trimming cut 0 bases from V and 0 bases from J; bases unmatched to any gene: 9. The library gave individual cDNA molecules unique molecular identifiers. Original processing methods: Samples contained a median of 95,638 TCRs, with a range of about 23,224 to 700,000. Using its own MiXCR run on the RACE reads, TCRdb lists one record per CDR3 protein. The V and J calls come from TCRdb's annotation, not from the publication. The data hold 55,000 to 75,000 distinct CDR3 sequences, with approximately 6.2% observed a single time. Time point indicated: healthy volunteer bleed at 6 weeks. The template was total RNA from unfractionated whole blood.

Sequencing was carried out using whole blood. The rearrangement uses TRBV14 and TRBJ2-5, with TRBD2 matching 8 bases. The sequence derives from a female donor in good health. Some clones in this sample may be carry-over from other donors' samples. The CDR3 coding sequence is TGTGCCAGCAGCCAAGATCAACTAGCGGCCTTGTACCAAGAGACCCAGTACTTC. This codes for CASSQDQLAALYQETQYF.